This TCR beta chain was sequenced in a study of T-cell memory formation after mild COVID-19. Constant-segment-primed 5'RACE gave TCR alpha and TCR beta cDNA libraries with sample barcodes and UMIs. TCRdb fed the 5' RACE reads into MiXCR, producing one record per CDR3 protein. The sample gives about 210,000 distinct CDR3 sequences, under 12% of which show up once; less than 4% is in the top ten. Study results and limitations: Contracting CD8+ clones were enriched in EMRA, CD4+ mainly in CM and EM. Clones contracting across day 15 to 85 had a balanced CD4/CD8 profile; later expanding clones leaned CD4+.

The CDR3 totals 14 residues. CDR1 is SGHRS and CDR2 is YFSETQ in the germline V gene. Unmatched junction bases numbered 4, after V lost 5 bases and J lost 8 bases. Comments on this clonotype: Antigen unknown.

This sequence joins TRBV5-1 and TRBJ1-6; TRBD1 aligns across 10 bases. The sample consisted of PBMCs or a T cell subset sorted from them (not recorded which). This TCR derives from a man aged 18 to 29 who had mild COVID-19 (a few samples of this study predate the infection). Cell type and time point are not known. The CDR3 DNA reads TGCGCCAGCAGTTCCGGACAGGGGGATTCACCCCTCCACTTT. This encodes CASSSGQGDSPLHF.